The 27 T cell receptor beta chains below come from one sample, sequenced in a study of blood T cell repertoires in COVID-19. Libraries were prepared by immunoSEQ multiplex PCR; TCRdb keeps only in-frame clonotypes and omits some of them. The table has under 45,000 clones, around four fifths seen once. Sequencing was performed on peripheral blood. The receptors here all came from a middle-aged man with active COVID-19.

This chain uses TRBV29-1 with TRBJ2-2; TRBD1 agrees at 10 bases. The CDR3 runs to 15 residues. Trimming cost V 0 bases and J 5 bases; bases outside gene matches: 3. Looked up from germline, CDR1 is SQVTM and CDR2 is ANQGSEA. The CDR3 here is CSVEDPGQGTGELFF. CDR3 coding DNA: TGCAGCGTTGAAGACCCGGGACAGGGGACCGGGGAGCTGTTTTTT.

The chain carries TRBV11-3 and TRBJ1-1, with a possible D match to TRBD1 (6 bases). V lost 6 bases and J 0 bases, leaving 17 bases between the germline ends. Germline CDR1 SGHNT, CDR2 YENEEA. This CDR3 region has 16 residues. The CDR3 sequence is CASRKRGGALNTEAFF. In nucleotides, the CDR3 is TGTGCCAGCAGGAAACGAGGGGGGGCTTTGAACACTGAAGCTTTCTTT.

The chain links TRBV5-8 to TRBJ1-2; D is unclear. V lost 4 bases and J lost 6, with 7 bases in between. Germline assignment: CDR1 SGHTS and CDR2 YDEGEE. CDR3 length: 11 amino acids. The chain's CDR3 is CASSPSNGYTF. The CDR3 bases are TGTGCCAGCAGCCCGTCTAATGGCTACACCTTC.

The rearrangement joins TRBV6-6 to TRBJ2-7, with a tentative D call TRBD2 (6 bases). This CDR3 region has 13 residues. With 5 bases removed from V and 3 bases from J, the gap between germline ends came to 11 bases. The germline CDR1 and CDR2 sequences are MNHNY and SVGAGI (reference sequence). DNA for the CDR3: TGTGCCAGCAGTAGGCCCGGGGGCTACGAGCAGTACTTC. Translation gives CASSRPGGYEQYF.

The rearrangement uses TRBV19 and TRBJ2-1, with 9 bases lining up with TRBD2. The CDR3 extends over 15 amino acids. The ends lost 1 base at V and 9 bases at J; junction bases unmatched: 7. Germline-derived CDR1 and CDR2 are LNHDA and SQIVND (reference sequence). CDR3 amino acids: CASSIALAGIFEQFF. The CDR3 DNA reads TGTGCCAGTAGTATAGCGCTAGCGGGGATTTTTGAGCAGTTCTTC.

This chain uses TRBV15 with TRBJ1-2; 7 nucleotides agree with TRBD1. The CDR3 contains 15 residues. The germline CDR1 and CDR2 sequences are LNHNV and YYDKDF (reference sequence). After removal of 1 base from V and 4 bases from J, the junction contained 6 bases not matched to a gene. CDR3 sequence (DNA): TGTGCCACCAGCAGAGCGACAGGGAACTTCTATGGCTACACCTTC. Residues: CATSRATGNFYGYTF.

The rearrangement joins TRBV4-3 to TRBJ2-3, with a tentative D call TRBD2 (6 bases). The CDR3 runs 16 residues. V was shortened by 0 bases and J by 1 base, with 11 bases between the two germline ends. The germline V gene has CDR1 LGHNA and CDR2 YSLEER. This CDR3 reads CASSQELARGTDTQYF. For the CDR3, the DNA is TGCGCCAGCAGCCAAGAACTAGCACGAGGCACAGATACGCAGTATTTT.

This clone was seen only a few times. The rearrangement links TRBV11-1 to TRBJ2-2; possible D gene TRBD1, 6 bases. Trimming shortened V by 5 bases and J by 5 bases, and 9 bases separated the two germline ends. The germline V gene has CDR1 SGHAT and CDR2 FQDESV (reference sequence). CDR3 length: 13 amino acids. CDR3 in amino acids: CASSLGQTGELFF. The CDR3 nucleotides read TGTGCCAGCAGCCTAGGACAGACCGGGGAGCTGTTTTTT.

CDR3 DNA: TGCAGTGCTCGGTCAGGGTATGGCTACACCTTC. Its translation is CSARSGYGYTF. The V gene is TRBV20-1, the J gene TRBJ1-2; possibly TRBD1 for D (5 bases). There are 11 residues in the CDR3. The V gene lost 5 bases and the J gene lost 5 bases, with 9 bases spanning the gap. Germline V gives CDR1 DFQATT, CDR2 SNEGSKA (reference sequence).

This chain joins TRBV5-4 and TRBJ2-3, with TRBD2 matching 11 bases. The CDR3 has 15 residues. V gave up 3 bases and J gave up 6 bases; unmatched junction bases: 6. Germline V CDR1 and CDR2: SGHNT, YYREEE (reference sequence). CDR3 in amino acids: CASSSTSGRWDTQYF. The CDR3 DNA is TGTGCCAGCAGCTCTACTAGCGGGAGATGGGATACGCAGTATTTT.

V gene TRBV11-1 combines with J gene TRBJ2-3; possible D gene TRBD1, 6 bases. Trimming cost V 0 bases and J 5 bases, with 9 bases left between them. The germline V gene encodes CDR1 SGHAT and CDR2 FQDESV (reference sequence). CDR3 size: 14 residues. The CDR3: CASSLAGDKDTQYF. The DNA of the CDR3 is TGTGCCAGCAGCTTAGCGGGGGACAAAGATACGCAGTATTTT. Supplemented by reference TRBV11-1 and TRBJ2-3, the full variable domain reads EAEVAQSPRYKITEKSQAVAFWCDPISGHATLYWYRQILGQGPELLVQFQDESVVDDSQLPKDRFSAERLKGVDSTLKIQPAELGDSAMYLCASSLAGDKDTQYFGPGTRLTVL.

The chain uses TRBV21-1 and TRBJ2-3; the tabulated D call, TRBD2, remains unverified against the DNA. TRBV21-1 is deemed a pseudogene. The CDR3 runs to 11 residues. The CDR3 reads CAQGRADTQYF. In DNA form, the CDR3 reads TGTGCCCAAGGGCGGGCAGATACGCAGTATTTT.

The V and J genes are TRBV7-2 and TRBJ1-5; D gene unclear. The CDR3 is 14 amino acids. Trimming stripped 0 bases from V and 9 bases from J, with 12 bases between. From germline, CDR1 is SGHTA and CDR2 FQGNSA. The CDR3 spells CASSLARDGSPQHF. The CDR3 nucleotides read TGTGCCAGCAGCTTAGCCCGCGATGGTTCGCCCCAGCATTTT.

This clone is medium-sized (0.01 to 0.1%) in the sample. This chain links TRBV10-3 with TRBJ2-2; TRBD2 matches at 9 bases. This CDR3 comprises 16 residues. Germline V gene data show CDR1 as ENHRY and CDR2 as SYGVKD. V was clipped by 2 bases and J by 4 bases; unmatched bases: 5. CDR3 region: CAISEVAGVTTGELFF. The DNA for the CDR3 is TGTGCCATCAGTGAGGTAGCGGGAGTAACCACCGGGGAGCTGTTTTTT.

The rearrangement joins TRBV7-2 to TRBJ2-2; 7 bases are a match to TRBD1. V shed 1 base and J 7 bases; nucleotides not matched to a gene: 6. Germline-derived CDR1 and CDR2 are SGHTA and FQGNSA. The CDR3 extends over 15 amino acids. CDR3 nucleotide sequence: TGTGCCAGCAGCTTAGGAGGGGGCGAGTACGGGGAGCTGTTTTTT. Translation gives CASSLGGGEYGELFF. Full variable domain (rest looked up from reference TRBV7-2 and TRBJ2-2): GAGVSQSPSNKVTEKGKDVELRCDPISGHTALYWYRQSLGQGLEFLIYFQGNSAPDKSGLPSDRFSAERTGGSVSTLTIQRTQQEDSAVYLCASSLGGGEYGELFFGEGSRLTVL.

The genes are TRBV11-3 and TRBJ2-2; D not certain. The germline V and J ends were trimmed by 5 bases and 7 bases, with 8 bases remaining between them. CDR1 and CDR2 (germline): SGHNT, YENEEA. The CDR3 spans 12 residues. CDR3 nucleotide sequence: TGTGCCAGCAGCCCCCACGGCGGGGAGCTGTTTTTT. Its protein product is CASSPHGGELFF.

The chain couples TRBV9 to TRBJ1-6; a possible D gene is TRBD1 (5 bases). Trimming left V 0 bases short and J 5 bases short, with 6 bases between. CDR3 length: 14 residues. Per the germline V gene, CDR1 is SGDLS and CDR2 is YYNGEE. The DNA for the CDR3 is TGTGCCAGCAGCGTAGGACAGAATAATTCACCCCTCCACTTT. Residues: CASSVGQNNSPLHF.

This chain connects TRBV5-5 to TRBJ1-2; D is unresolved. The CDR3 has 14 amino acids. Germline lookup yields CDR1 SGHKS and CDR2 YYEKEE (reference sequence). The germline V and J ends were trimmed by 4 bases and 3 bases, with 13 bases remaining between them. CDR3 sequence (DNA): TGTGCCAGCAGCCACAGACCTGGCGACTATGGCTACACCTTC. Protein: CASSHRPGDYGYTF.

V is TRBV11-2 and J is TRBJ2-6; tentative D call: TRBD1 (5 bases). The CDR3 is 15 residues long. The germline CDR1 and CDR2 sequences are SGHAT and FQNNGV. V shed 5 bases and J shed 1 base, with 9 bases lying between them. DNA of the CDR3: TGTGCCAGCAGCGAACAGGTGTCTGGGGCCAACGTCCTGACTTTC. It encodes CASSEQVSGANVLTF.

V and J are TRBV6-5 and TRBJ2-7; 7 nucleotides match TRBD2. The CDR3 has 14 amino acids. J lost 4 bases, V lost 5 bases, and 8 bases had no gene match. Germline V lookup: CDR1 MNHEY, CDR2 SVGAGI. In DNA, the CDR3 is TGTGCCAGCAGTCGTCAGCGGGGCCCTTACGAGCAGTACTTC. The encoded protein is CASSRQRGPYEQYF.

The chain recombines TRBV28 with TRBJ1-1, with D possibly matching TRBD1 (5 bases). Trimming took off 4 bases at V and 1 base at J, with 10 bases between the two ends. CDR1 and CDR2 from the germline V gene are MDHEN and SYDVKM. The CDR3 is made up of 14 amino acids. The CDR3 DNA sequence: TGTGCCAGCAGTTCAGGGTCCCCGAACACTGAAGCTTTCTTT. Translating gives CASSSGSPNTEAFF.

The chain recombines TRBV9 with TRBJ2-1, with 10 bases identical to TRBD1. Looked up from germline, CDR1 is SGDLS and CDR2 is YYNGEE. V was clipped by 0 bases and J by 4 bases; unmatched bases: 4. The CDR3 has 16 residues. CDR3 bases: TGTGCCAGCAGCGTAGCGGGACAGGGGTTATACAATGAGCAGTTCTTC. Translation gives CASSVAGQGLYNEQFF. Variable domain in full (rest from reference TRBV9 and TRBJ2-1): DSGVTQTPKHLITATGQRVTLRCSPRSGDLSVYWYQQSLDQGLQFLIQYYNGEERAKGNILERFSAQQFPDLHSELNLSSLELGDSALYFCASSVAGQGLYNEQFFGPGTRLTVL.

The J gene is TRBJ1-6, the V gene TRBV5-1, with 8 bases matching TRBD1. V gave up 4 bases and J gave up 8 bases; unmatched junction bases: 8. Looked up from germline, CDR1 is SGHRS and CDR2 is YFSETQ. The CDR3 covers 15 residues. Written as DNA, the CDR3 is TGCGCCAGCAGCCCCCTATTGACAGGGGATTCACCCCTCCACTTT. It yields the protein CASSPLLTGDSPLHF.

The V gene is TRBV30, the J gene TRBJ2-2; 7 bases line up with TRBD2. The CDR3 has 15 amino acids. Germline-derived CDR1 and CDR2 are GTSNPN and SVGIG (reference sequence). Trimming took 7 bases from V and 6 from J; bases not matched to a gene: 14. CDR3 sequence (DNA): TGTGCCTACAGTCTAGCGGATCAAGAGGCCGGGGAGCTGTTTTTT. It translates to CAYSLADQEAGELFF.

The CDR3 reads CASSLLANGYTF. CDR3 coding DNA: TGTGCCAGCAGCTTATTGGCCAATGGCTACACCTTC. J is TRBJ1-2 and V is TRBV7-9; D gene unclear. The V end lost 2 bases, the J end lost 6 bases, and 7 bases lay between the germline ends. This CDR3 is built from 12 residues. Germline V gives CDR1 SEHNR, CDR2 FQNEAQ (reference sequence).

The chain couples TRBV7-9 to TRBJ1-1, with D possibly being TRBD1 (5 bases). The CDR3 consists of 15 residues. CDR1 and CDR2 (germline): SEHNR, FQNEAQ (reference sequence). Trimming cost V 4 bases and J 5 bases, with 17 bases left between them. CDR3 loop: CASSSPGGSLTEAFF. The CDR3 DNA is TGTGCCAGCAGCTCACCTGGGGGGTCATTGACTGAAGCTTTCTTT.

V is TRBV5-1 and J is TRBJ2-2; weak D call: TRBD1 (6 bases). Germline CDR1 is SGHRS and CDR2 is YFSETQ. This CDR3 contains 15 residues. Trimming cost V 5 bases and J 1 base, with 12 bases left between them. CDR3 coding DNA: TGCGCCAGCAGAGTTCAGGGGCAGAACACCGGGGAGCTGTTTTTT. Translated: CASRVQGQNTGELFF.